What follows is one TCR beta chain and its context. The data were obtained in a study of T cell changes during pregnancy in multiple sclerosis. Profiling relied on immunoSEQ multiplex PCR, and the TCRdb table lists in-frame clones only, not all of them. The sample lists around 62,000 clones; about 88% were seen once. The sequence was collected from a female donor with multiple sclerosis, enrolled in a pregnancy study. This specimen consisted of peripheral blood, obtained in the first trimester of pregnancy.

The DNA for the CDR3 is TGTGCCACCAGCAGAGATCTCGGGGGTGAAGAAAAACTGTTTTTT. As protein: CATSRDLGGEEKLFF. V usage is TRBV15 and J usage is TRBJ1-4; a possible D gene is TRBD1 (5 bases). Germline V CDR1 and CDR2: LNHNV, YYDKDF (reference sequence). The CDR3 is 15 amino acids. V lost 0 bases and J 8 bases, leaving 13 bases between the germline ends.